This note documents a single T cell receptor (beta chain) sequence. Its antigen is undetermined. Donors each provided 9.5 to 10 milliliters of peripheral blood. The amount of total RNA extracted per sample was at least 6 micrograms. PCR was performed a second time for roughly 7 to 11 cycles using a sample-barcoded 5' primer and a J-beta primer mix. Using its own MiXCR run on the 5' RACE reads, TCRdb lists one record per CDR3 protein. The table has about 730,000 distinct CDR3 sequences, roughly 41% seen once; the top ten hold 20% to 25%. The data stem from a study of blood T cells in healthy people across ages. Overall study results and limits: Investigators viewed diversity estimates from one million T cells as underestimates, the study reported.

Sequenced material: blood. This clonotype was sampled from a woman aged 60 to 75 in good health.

In nucleotides, the CDR3 is TGCAGTGCTCGGGACAATCTCTTGTTCTTC. It yields the protein CSARDNLLFF. This sequence joins TRBV20-1 and TRBJ2-1; D is perhaps TRBD1 (6 bases). V was shortened by 5 bases and J by 15 bases, with 14 bases between the two germline ends. CDR3 size: 10 residues. In germline, CDR1 is DFQATT, CDR2 SNEGSKA (reference sequence).